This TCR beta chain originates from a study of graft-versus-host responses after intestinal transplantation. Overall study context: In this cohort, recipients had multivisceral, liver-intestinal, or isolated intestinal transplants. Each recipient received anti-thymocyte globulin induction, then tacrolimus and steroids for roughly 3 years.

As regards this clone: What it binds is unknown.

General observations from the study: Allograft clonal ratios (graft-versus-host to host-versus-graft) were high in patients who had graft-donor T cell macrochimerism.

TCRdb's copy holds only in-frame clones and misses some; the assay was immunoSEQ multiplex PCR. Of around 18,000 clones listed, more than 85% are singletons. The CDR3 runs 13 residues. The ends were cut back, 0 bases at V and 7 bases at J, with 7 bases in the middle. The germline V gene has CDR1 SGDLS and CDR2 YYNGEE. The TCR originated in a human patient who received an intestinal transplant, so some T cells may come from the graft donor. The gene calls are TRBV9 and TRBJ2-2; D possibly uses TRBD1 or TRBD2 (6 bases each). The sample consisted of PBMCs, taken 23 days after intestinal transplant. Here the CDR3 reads CASSVEGGGELFF. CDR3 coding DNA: TGTGCCAGCAGCGTAGAGGGGGGCGGGGAGCTGTTTTTT.